This T cell receptor beta chain was sequenced in a study of blood T cell repertoires in COVID-19. Study-wide background: Sites in the United States, Italy and Spain provided acute and convalescent COVID-19 samples.

Original handling: The assay estimated nucleated cells by amplifying reference gene primers. This table comes from immunoSEQ multiplex PCR, and its TCRdb copy is limited to in-frame clones, with some not included. The DNA gave D and trimming, while V, J and clone size come from that table. Among over 200,000 clones listed, about 87% were seen once. Residents of about 25 US areas, aged about 18 to 100 years, made up the participants. The CDR3 runs to 15 residues. CDR1 and CDR2 (germline): SGHAT, FQDESV (reference sequence). Deletions cut 1 base from V and 0 bases from J, with 10 bases between. This sequence was found in a man between 18 and 29 years old with acute COVID-19. The chain employs TRBV11-1 and TRBJ2-7, with TRBD2 as a possible D gene (6 bases). The sequenced sample was PBMCs or T cells enriched from blood (not recorded which). CDR3 sequence (DNA): TGTGCCAGCAGCTTAGAATTCGGGAGCTCCTACGAGCAGTACTTC. Its protein product is CASSLEFGSSYEQYF.